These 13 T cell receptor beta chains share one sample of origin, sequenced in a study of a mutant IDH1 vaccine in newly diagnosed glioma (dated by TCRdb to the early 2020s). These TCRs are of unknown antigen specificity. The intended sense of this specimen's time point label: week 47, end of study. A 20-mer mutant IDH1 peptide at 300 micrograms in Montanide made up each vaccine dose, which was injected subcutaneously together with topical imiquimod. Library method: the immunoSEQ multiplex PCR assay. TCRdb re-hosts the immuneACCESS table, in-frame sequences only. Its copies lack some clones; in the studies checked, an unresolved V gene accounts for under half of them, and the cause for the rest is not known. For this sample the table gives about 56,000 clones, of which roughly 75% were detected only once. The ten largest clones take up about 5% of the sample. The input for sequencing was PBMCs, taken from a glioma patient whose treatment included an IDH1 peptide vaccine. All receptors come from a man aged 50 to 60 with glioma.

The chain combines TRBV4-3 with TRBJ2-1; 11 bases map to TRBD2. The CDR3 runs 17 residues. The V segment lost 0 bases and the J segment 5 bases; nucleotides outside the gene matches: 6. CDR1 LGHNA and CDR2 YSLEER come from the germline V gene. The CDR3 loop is CASSQDPGTSGHNEQFF. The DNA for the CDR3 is TGCGCCAGCAGCCAAGATCCCGGGACTAGCGGACACAATGAGCAGTTCTTC.

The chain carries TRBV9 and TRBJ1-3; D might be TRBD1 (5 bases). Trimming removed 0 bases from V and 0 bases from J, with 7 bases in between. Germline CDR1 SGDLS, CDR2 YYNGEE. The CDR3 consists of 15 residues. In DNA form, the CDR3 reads TGTGCCAGCAGCGTAGGGGGGTACTCTGGAAACACCATATATTTT. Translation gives CASSVGGYSGNTIYF.

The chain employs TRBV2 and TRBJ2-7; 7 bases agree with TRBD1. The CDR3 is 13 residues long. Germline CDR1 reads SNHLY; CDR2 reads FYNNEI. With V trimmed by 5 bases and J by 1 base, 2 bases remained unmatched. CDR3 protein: CASSWTGSYEQYF. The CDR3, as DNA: TGTGCCAGCAGTTGGACAGGTTCCTACGAGCAGTACTTC.

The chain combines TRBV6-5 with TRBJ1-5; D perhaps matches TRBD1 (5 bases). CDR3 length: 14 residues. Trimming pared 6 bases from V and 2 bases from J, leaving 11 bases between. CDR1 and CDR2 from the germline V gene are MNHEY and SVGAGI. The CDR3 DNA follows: TGTGCCAGCAGGGGTGGGGGGGGCAATCAGCCCCAGCATTTT. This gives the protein CASRGGGGNQPQHF.

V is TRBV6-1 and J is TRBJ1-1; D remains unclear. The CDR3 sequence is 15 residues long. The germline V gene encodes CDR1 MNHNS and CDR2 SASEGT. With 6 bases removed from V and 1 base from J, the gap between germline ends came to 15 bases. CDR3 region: CASRVAGIENTEAFF. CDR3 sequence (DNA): TGTGCCAGCAGAGTAGCGGGGATTGAGAACACTGAAGCTTTCTTT.

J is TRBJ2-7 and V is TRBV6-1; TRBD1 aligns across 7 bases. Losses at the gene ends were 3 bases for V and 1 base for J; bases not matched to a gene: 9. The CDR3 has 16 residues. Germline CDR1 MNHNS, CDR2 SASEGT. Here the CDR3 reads CASSETGTATSYEQYF. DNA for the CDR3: TGTGCCAGCAGTGAGACCGGGACAGCAACTTCCTACGAGCAGTACTTC.

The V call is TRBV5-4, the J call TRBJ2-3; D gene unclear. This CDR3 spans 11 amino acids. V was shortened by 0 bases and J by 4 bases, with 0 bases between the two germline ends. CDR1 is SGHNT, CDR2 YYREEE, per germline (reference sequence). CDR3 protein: CASSLADTQYF. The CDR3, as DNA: TGTGCCAGCAGCTTGGCAGATACGCAGTATTTT.

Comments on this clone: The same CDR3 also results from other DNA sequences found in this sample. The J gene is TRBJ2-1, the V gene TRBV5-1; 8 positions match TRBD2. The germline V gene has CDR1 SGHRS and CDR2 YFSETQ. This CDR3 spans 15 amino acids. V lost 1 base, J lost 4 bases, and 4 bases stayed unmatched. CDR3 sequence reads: CASSLTGGEYNEQFF. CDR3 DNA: TGCGCCAGCAGCTTGACCGGGGGGGAATACAATGAGCAGTTCTTC.

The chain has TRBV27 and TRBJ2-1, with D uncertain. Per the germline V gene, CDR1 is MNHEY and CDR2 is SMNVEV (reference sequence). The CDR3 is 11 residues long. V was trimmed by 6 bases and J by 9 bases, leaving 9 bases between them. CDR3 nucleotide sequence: TGTGCCAGCAGCAGGACGGGTGAGCAGTTCTTC. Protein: CASSRTGEQFF.

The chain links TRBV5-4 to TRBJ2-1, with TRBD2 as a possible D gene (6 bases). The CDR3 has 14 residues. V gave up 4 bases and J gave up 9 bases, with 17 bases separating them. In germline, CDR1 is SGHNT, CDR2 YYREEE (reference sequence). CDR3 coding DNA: TGTGCCAGCAGCCTGAACGGGGTCGGGGGTGAGCAGTTCTTC. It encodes CASSLNGVGGEQFF.

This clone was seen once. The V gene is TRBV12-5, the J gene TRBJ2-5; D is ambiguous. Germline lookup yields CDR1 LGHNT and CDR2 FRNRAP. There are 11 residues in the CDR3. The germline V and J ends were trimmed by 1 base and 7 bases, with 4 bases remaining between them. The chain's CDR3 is CASGLAGTQYF. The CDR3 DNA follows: TGTGCTAGTGGTTTGGCCGGGACCCAGTACTTC.

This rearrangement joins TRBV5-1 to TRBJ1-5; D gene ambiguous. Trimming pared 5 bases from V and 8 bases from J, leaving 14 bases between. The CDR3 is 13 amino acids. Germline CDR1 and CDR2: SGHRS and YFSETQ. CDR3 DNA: TGCGCCAGCAGGGAAGATGTACGGGAGCCCCAGCATTTT. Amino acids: CASREDVREPQHF.

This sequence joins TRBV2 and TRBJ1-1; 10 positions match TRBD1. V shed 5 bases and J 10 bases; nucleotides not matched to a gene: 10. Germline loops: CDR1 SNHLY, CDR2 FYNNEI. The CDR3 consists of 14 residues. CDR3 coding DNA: TGTGCCAGCAGTCCAGGGACAGGGGCAGTCGGAGCTTTCTTT. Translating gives CASSPGTGAVGAFF.